This T cell receptor beta chain was recovered during a study of regulatory T cells in long-lasting Graves disease. TCR beta libraries were built with iRepertoire HTBI primers and Arm-PCR of CDR3 regions. MiXCR, run by TCRdb on the multiplex PCR reads, gives a single entry per CDR3 protein. The data contain roughly 400,000 distinct CDR3 sequences, 20% to 25% of them singletons. Time point meaning: persistent/refractory GD, antithyroid drugs over 5 years with positive TRAb. Following extraction of RNA from PBMCs, that RNA was used to make the TCR library. An endocrinology department located in Xi'an, China, was where the patients came from. Germline V gene sequence: CDR1 SGHNT, CDR2 YYREEE (reference sequence). The length of the CDR3 is 15 residues. V gave up 4 bases and J gave up 4 bases; unmatched junction bases: 10.

The chain employs TRBV5-4 and TRBJ2-7; TRBD1 matches 8 bases. The TCR was taken from a female donor with Graves disease. Sequenced material: peripheral blood mononuclear cells (PBMCs), taken when the disease was refractory, from a patient treated with antithyroid drugs. CDR3 bases: TGTGCCAGCAGCCCAGGACAGGGCTTTCGATACGAGCAGTACTTC. Residues: CASSPGQGFRYEQYF.